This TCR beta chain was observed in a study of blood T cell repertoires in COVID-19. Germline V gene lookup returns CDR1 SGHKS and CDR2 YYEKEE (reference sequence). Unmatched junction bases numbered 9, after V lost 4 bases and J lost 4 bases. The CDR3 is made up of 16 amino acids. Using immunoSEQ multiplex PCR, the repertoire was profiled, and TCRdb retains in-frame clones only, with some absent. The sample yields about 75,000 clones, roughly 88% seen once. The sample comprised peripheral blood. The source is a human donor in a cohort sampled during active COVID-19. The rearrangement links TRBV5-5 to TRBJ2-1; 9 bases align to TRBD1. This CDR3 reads CASSPRGTGKYNEQFF. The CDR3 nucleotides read TGTGCCAGCAGCCCACGGGGGACAGGGAAATACAATGAGCAGTTCTTC.